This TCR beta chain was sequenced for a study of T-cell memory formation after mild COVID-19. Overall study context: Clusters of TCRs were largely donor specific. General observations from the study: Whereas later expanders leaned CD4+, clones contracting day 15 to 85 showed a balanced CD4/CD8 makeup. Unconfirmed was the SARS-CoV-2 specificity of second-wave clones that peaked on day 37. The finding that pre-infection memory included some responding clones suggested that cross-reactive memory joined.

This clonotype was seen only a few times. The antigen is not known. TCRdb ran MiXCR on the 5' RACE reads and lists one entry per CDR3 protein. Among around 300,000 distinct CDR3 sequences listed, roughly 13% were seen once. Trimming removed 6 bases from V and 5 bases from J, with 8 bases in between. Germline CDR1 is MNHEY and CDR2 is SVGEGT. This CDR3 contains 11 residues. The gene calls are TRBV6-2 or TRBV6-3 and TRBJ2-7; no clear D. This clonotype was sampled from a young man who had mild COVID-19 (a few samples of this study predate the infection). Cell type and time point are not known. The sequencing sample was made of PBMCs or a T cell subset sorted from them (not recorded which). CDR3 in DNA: TGTGCCAGCAGGGATTATCACGAGCAGTACTTC. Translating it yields CASRDYHEQYF.